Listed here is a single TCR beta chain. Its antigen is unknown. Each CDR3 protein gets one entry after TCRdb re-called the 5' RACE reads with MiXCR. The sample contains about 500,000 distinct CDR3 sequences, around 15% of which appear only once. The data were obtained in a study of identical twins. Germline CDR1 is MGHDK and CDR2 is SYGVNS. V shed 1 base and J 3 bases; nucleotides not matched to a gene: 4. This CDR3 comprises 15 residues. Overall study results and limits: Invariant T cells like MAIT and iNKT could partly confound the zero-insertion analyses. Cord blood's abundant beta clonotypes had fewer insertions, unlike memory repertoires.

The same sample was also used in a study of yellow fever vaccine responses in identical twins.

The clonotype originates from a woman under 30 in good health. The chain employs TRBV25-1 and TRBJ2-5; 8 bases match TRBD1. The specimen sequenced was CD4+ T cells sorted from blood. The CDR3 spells CASSEFGQGEETQYF. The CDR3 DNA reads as TGTGCCAGCAGTGAATTTGGACAGGGCGAAGAGACCCAGTACTTC.